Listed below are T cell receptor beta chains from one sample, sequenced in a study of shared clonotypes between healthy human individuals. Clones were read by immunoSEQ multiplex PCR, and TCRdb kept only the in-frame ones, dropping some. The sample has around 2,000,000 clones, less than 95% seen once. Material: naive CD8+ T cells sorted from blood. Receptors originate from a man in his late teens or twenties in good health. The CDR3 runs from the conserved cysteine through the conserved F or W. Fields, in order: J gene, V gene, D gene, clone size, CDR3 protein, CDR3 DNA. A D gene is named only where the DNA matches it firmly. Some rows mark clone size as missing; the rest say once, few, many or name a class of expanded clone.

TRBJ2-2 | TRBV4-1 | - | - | CASSQAPGVRAGELFF | TGCGCCAGCAGCCAAGCGCCAGGAGTAAGGGCCGGGGAGCTGTTTTTT
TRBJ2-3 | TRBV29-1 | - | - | CSVGDGGTDTQYF | TGCAGCGTTGGGGACGGTGGCACAGATACGCAGTATTTT
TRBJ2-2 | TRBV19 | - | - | CASSLKPYTGELFF | TGTGCCAGTAGTCTTAAGCCTTACACCGGGGAGCTGTTTTTT
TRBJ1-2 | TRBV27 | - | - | CASSFGRANYGYTF | TGTGCCAGCAGTTTTGGGCGGGCTAACTATGGCTACACCTTC
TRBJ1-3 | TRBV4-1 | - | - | CASSHLFGNTIYF | TGCGCCAGCAGTCACCTATTTGGAAACACCATATATTTT
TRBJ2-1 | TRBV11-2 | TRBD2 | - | CASSLVRENEQFF | TGTGCCAGCAGCTTAGTGCGGGAGAATGAGCAGTTCTTC
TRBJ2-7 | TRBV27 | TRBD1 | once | CASSLSPGTGSYEQYF | TGTGCCAGCAGTTTATCCCCGGGGACAGGGAGTTACGAGCAGTACTTC
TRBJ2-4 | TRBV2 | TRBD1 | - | CASTEGRTGKNIQYF | TGTGCCAGCACCGAGGGTCGGACAGGGAAAAACATTCAGTACTTC
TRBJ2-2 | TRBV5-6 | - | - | CASSPQFLGELFF | TGTGCCAGCAGCCCTCAATTTCTCGGGGAGCTGTTTTTT
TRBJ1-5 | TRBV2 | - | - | CASRRQNQPQHF | TGTGCCAGCAGGCGACAAAATCAGCCCCAGCATTTT
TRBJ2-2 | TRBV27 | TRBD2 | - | CASSLLGGANTGELFF | TGTGCCAGCAGCCTCCTTGGGGGGGCGAACACCGGGGAGCTGTTTTTT
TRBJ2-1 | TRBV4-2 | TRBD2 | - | CASSQGTSGGMGEQFF | TGTGCCAGCAGCCAAGGGACTAGCGGGGGGATGGGTGAGCAGTTCTTC
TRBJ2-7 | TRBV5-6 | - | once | CASSFGTNPGEQYF | TGTGCCAGCAGCTTTGGGACAAATCCAGGCGAGCAGTACTTC
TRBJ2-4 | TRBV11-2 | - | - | CASSLGSGDIALQYF | TGTGCCAGCAGCTTAGGTTCAGGGGATATAGCGCTACAGTACTTC
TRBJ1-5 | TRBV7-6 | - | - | CASSPTDGDGQPQHF | TGTGCCAGCAGCCCGACGGACGGGGATGGGCAGCCCCAGCATTTT
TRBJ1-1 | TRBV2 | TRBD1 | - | CASRQTRDRVDETEAFF | TGTGCCAGCAGACAAACCCGGGACAGGGTTGATGAAACTGAAGCTTTCTTT
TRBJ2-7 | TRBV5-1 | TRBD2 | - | CASSSGLAGAYEQYF | TGCGCCAGCAGCTCGGGACTAGCGGGGGCCTACGAGCAGTACTTC
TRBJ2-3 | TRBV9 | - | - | CASSEHGEKDTQYF | TGTGCCAGCAGCGAACACGGGGAGAAGGATACGCAGTATTTT
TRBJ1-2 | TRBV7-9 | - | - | CASSLKDKGFDGYTF | TGTGCCAGCAGCTTAAAAGATAAGGGTTTTGATGGCTACACCTTC
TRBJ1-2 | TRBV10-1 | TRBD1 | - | CASSEGRQGSYGYTF | TGCGCCAGCAGTGAGGGGAGACAGGGTAGCTATGGCTACACCTTC
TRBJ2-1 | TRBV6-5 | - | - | CASRGSYNEQFF | TGTGCCAGCCGGGGGTCCTACAATGAGCAGTTCTTC
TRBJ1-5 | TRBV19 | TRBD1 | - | CASSTQGTSNQPQHF | TGTGCCAGTAGTACACAGGGGACTAGTAATCAGCCCCAGCATTTT
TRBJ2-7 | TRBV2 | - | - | CASMAGVRYEQYF | TGTGCCAGCATGGCAGGGGTGAGGTACGAGCAGTACTTC
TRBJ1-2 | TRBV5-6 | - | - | CASSLELMGANYGYTF | TGTGCCAGCAGCTTGGAATTGATGGGGGCGAACTATGGCTACACCTTC
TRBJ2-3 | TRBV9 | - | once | CASSSKASWGGTDTQYF | TGTGCCAGCAGCTCGAAAGCCAGTTGGGGCGGAACAGATACGCAGTATTTT
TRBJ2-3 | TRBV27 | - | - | CASSLSWTADTQYF | TGTGCCAGCAGTTTATCGTGGACGGCAGATACGCAGTATTTT
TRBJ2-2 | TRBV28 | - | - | CASSQTGSGELFF | TGTGCCAGCAGTCAAACAGGGTCCGGGGAGCTGTTTTTT
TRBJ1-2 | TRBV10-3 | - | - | CAISESVGYGYTF | TGTGCCATCAGTGAGTCGGTGGGGTATGGCTACACCTTC
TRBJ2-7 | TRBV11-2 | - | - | CASSFGRLYEQYF | TGTGCCAGCAGCTTCGGCAGACTCTACGAGCAGTACTTC
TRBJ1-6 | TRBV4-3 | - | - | CASSQEDRGSPLHF | TGCGCCAGCAGCCAAGAGGATCGCGGTTCACCCCTCCACTTT
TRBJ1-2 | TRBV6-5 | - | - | CASSLQGYGYTF | TGTGCCAGCAGCTTGCAGGGTTATGGCTACACCTTC
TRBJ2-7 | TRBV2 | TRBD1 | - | CASSEGQGIYEQYF | TGTGCCAGCAGTGAGGGACAGGGGATTTACGAGCAGTACTTC
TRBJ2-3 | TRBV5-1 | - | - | CASSLAADTDTQYF | TGCGCCAGCAGCTTGGCCGCGGACACAGATACGCAGTATTTT
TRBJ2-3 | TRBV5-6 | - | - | CASSLGLDGGLNTQYF | TGTGCCAGCAGCTTGGGATTGGACGGCGGGCTGAATACGCAGTATTTT
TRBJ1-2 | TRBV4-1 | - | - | CASSPLGGDGGYTF | TGCGCCAGCAGCCCCTTGGGAGGGGATGGTGGCTACACCTTC
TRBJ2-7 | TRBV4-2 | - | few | CASSQELGLIGYEQYF | TGTGCCAGCAGCCAAGAGCTGGGACTGATTGGCTACGAGCAGTACTTC
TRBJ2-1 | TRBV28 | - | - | CAVIVSGDYNEQFF | TGTGCCGTTATAGTGTCAGGGGACTACAATGAGCAGTTCTTC